This record covers a single T cell receptor (beta chain). Here immunoSEQ multiplex PCR was the method, and the copy in TCRdb shows in-frame clones only, minus some. The profile shows hundreds of thousands of clones, 82% of them singletons. The record originates from a study of blood T cell repertoires in COVID-19. Cohort 3 donors were reported recovered after two negative PCRs, clearance, or symptom resolution. Looked up from germline, CDR1 is LNHDA and CDR2 is SQIVND (reference sequence). V lost 4 bases and J lost 5, with 12 bases in between. This CDR3 is 13 amino acids long. What was sequenced was PBMCs or T cells enriched from blood (not recorded which). This TCR was sampled from a woman aged 55-70 years who had recovered from COVID-19. This chain connects TRBV19 to TRBJ2-7, with D possibly being TRBD2 (5 bases). CDR3 DNA: TGTGCCAGTAGTAATAGGAGGATGGACGAGCAGTACTTC. This gives the protein CASSNRRMDEQYF.